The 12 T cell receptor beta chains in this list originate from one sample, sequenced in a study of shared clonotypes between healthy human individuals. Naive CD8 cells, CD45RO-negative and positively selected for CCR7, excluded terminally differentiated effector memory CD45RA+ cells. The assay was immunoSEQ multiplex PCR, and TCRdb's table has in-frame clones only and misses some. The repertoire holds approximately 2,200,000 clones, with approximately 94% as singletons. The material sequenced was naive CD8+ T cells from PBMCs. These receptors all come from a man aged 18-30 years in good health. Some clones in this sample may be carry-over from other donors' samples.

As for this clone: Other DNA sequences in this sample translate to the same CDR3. The CDR3 is CATSRAGGVYNEQFF. The DNA of the CDR3 is TGTGCCACCAGCAGAGCGGGGGGCGTCTACAATGAGCAGTTCTTC. The V call is TRBV15, the J call TRBJ2-1; TRBD2 is a possible D gene (7 bases). Trimming pared 1 base from V and 3 bases from J, leaving 10 bases between. The V gene's germline CDR1 is LNHNV and CDR2 YYDKDF (reference sequence). CDR3 length: 15 amino acids.

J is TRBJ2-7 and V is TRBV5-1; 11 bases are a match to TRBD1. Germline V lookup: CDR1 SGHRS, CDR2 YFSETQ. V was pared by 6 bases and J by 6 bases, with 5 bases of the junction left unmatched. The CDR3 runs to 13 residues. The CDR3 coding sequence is TGCGCCAGCACGGGACAGGGGGTTGGCGAGCAGTACTTC. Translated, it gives CASTGQGVGEQYF.

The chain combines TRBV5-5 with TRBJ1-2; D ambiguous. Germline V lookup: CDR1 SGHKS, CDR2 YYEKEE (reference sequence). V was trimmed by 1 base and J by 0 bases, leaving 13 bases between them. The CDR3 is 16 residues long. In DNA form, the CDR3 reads TGTGCCAGCAGCTTGTGGGTTCAGGACCCTAACTATGGCTACACCTTC. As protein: CASSLWVQDPNYGYTF.

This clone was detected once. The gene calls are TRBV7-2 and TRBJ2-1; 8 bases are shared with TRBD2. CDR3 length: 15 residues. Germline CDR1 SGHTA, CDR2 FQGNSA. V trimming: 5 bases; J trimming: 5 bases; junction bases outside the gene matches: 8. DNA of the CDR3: TGTGCCAGCAGCATCGCGGGAGGTCCGAACAATGAGCAGTTCTTC. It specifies CASSIAGGPNNEQFF.

CDR3: CASSLDAGQRFHEQFF. CDR3 nucleotide sequence: TGTGCCAGCAGCTTGGACGCGGGCCAGCGGTTTCATGAGCAGTTCTTC. V gene TRBV5-4 combines with J gene TRBJ2-1; TRBD2 might be the D (5 bases). Trimming took 0 bases from V and 8 from J, leaving 18 bases between them. Germline CDR1 reads SGHNT; CDR2 reads YYREEE (reference sequence). The CDR3 runs 16 residues.

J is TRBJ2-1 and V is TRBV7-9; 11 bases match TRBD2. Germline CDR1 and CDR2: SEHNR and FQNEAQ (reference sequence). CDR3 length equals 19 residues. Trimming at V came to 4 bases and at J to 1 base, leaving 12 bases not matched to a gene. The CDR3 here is CASSSPETSGIVSYNEQFF. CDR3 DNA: TGTGCCAGCAGCTCCCCAGAGACTAGCGGGATAGTGTCCTACAATGAGCAGTTCTTC.

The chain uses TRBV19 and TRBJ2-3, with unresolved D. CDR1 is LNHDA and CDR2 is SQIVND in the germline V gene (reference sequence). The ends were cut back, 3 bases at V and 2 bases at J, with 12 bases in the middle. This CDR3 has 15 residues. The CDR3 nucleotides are TGTGCCAGTAGTATCGGCGGCAGACTCACAGATACGCAGTATTTT. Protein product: CASSIGGRLTDTQYF.

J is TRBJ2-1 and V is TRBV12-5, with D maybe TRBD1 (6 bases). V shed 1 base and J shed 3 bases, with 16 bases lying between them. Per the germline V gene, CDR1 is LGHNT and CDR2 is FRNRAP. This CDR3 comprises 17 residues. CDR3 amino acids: CASGLAPQGQGYNEQFF. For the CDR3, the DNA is TGTGCTAGTGGTTTGGCCCCCCAGGGGCAGGGCTACAATGAGCAGTTCTTC. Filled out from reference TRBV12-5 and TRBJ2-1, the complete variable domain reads DARVTQTPRHKVTEMGQEVTMRCQPILGHNTVFWYRQTMMQGLELLAYFRNRAPLDDSGMPKDRFSAEMPDATLATLKIQPSEPRDSAVYFCASGLAPQGQGYNEQFFGPGTRLTVL.

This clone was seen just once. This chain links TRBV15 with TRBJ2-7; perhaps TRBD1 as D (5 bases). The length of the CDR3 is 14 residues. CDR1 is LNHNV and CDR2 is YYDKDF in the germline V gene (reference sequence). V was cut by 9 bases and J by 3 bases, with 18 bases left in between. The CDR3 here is CATKYAQGGYEQYF. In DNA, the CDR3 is TGTGCCACTAAATACGCGCAGGGCGGCTACGAGCAGTACTTC.

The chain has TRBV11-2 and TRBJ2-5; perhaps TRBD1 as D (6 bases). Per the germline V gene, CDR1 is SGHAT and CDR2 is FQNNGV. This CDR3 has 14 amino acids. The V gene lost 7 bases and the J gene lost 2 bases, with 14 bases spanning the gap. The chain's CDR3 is CASNPGQGQETQYF. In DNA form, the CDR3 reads TGTGCCAGCAATCCGGGACAAGGACAAGAGACCCAGTACTTC.

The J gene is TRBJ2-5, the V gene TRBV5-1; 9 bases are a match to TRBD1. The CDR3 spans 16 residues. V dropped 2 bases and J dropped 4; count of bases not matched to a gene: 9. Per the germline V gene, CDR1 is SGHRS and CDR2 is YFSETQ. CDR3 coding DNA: TGCGCCAGCAGCTTTAGTACCGGGACAGGGCGAGAGACCCAGTACTTC. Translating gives CASSFSTGTGRETQYF. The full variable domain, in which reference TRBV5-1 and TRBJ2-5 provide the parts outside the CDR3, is KAGVTQTPRYLIKTRGQQVTLSCSPISGHRSVSWYQQTPGQGLQFLFEYFSETQRNKGNFPGRFSGRQFSNSRSEMNVSTLELGDSALYLCASSFSTGTGRETQYFGPGTRLLVL.

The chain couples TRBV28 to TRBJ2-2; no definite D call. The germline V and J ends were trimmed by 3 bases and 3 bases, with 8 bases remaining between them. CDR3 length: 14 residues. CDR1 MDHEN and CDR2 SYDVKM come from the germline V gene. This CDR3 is CASSFYGYTGELFF. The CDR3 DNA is TGTGCCAGCAGTTTTTACGGGTACACCGGGGAGCTGTTTTTT.